This entry is about one T cell receptor (beta chain). This clonotype was seen ten or more times. Its antigen remains undetermined. Per-nucleotide qualities are absent, and no much larger clonotype sits a single base away. This record comes from a study of T cells after yellow fever vaccination (dated by TCRdb to the late 2010s). About the investigation overall: Libraries from fractions with low cell numbers were prepared with the SMART-Seq v4 Ultra Low Input RNA kit. To follow T-cell clones before and after primary and booster YFV17D yellow fever vaccination, bulk TCR alpha and beta repertoires were sequenced over time. Two healthy male donors made up the cohort, one aged 18 to 29 years and the other aged 30 to 39 years. Blood was drawn at multiple timepoints before and after primary and secondary immunization, with bulk PBMC replicates and cell subsets isolated. Here is what the overall study found, with its caveats: FACS-sorted repertoires could contain abundant contaminating clonotypes from the bulk population, so computational filtering was required. Compared with the primary T-cell response, the secondary T-cell response was weaker but faster, peaking on day 5 rather than day 15. Most clones expanded after primary vaccination (around 96% of CD4 and roughly 90% of CD8) were re-detected after the booster, suggesting that broad memory maintenance occurred. Because the study included only a couple of donors, the extent to which the findings can be generalized is limited. A small share of clonotypes was detected in both CD4 and CD8 compartments, with the overlap likely arising from convergent recombination.

Sequencing took place on an Illumina NovaSeq 6000. Synthesis of TCR cDNA relied on 5'RACE template switching, a step that introduced a universal primer site along with unique molecular identifiers. Priming of cDNA synthesis was performed from both the TCR alpha and TCR beta constant segments. Two PCR steps were used to amplify libraries, with sample barcodes and sequencing adapters being added in the second step. Sequencing of libraries was performed on Illumina HiSeq 2500 (2x100 bp) or NovaSeq (2x150 bp). On the study's bioinformatics: MIGEC was used to demultiplex reads and collapse the reads into UMI consensus sequences, and MiXCR was used for V(D)J alignment. Vaccine-responding clonotypes were defined with edgeR using replicate PBMC samples, requiring FDR below 0.01 and a log2 fold change above 5 up to day 15. Bulk clonotypes were assigned CD4 or CD8 identity according to which sequenced CD4 or CD8 repertoire held them at higher abundance. Through fastp at Q25 and MiXCR, TCRdb rebuilt clones from the public reads, retaining in-frame beta chains. Duplicate CDR3 protein sequences are folded into a single record with the most common DNA and genes. These V and J calls derive from TCRdb rather than the authors' analysis. The sample table lists about 99,000 distinct CDR3 sequences, roughly 5.8% of them with a count of one. The top ten hold about 38% of the sample.

The CDR3 holds 12 amino acids from the cysteine to the phenylalanine. Only the CDR3 region is kept as DNA, spanning 36 bases read in frame from base 1. V lost 5 bases and J lost 3 bases; the stretch between them is 8 bases long. CDR1 and CDR2 are drawn from the germline V gene (reference sequence): SEHNR, FQNEAQ. According to the study, the label for this sample's treatment or condition signals: live attenuated yellow fever vaccine strain. A standard Ficoll-Paque protocol was used to isolate PBMCs from peripheral blood. Dynabeads CD4 and CD8 positive selection kits were used to isolate the CD4 and CD8 T-cell fractions. TriZol was used to extract RNA from bulk PBMCs, CD4 and CD8 fractions, and dextramer-positive and dextramer-negative fractions.

This sequence was found in a man aged 18 to 29 who received the YFV17D yellow fever vaccine. The sequence joins TRBV7-9 to TRBJ2-7; a confident D gene designation cannot be given. This specimen consisted of CD8+ T cells sorted from PBMCs, obtained 10 days after the yellow fever booster vaccination. CDR3 loop: CASSRDFYEQYF. The sequence in DNA is TGTGCCAGCAGCCGCGACTTCTACGAGCAGTACTTC.